This record covers a single T cell receptor (beta chain). Generated by immunoSEQ multiplex PCR, the TCRdb table keeps only in-frame clones and is missing some. The repertoire holds about 140,000 clones, with 70% to 85% as singletons. The sample is drawn from a study of blood T cell repertoires in COVID-19. This sequence originates from a young woman who had been exposed to COVID-19. What was sequenced was PBMCs or T cells enriched from blood (not recorded which).

The CDR3 DNA sequence: TGTGCCAGCAGACCGGGACACTTGAATGAGCAGTTCTTC. This sequence encodes CASRPGHLNEQFF. V usage is TRBV12-3 or TRBV12-4 and J usage is TRBJ2-1; D may be TRBD1 (6 bases). The CDR3 sequence is 13 residues long. The V end lost 6 bases, the J end lost 7 bases, and 13 bases lay between the germline ends.